A single sample is the source of the 19 T cell receptor beta chains below, sequenced in a study of regulatory T cells in long-lasting Graves disease. To make TCR beta libraries, researchers used iRepertoire HTBI primers and Arm-PCR of CDR3 regions. TCRdb fed the multiplex PCR reads into MiXCR, producing one record per CDR3 protein. Of roughly 430,000 distinct CDR3 sequences in the sample, 16% were seen once. Time point denoted: newly diagnosed GD, antithyroid drugs for less than 3 months. Generation of the TCR library employed RNA extracted from PBMCs. These data were also filed under a second study, of T cells in Graves' hyperthyroidism and ophthalmopathy.

Sequenced here: peripheral blood mononuclear cells (PBMCs), sampled at new diagnosis, from a patient treated with antithyroid drugs. Source of these receptors: a woman aged 25 to 39 with Graves disease.

Remarks on this clonotype: The junction differs from germline at one of its ends, possibly a read error. The chain couples TRBV24-1 to TRBJ2-1; D gene uncertain. Germline loops: CDR1 KGHDR, CDR2 SFDVKD. The CDR3 has 12 residues. The CDR3 spells CTTSDFRDEQFF. As DNA, the CDR3 is TGTACCACCAGTGATTTCCGCGATGAGCAGTTCTTC.

This clonotype was seen ten or more times. The chain has TRBV11-2 and TRBJ2-5; D gene unclear. The CDR3 totals 14 residues. Germline loops: CDR1 SGHAT, CDR2 FQNNGV. Between the trimmed V and J ends, which lost 4 bases and 0 bases, there was a span of 9 bases. This CDR3 reads CASSYGAYQETQYF. As DNA, the CDR3 is TGTGCCAGCAGCTACGGAGCGTACCAAGAGACCCAGTACTTC.

Turning to this clonotype: Mismatch with germline at one junction end may stem from a read error. V usage is TRBV5-1 and J usage is TRBJ2-1, with a tentative D call TRBD2 (6 bases). Per germline, CDR1 SGHRS and CDR2 YFSETQ. The CDR3 length is 15 residues. The CDR3 DNA follows: TGCGCCAGCAGCCGACCTGGGGGGAGCTCCTACAATGAGCAGTTC. This encodes CASSRPGGSSYNEQF. The whole variable domain, remainder taken from reference TRBV5-1 and TRBJ2-1, is KAGVTQTPRYLIKTRGQQVTLSCSPISGHRSVSWYQQTPGQGLQFLFEYFSETQRNKGNFPGRFSGRQFSNSRSEMNVSTLELGDSALYLCASSRPGGSSYNEQFGPGTRLTVL.

Many counts were recorded for this clonotype. The chain uses TRBV27 and TRBJ2-1, with D unresolved. Trimming removed 5 bases from V and 4 bases from J, with 18 bases in between. Germline CDR1 is MNHEY and CDR2 is SMNVEV (reference sequence). The CDR3 runs to 16 residues. The CDR3, as DNA: TGTGCCAGCAGTCGACCACCTGTCGCGGTGTACAATGAGCAGTTCTTC. It translates to CASSRPPVAVYNEQFF.

This clonotype was seen many times. The chain couples TRBV3-1 to TRBJ1-1, with 7 bases identical to TRBD1. There are 18 residues in the CDR3. Germline CDR1 is LGHDT and CDR2 is YNNKEL (reference sequence). Trimming at V came to 0 bases and at J to 0 bases, leaving 10 bases not matched to a gene. The CDR3 nucleotides are TGTGCCAGCAGCCAAGAGAGGCAGGGGGAGGCCTTGAACACTGAAGCTTTCTTT. The encoded protein is CASSQERQGEALNTEAFF.

This clonotype has only a few counts. V is TRBV29-1 and J is TRBJ2-1, with 12 bases identical to TRBD2. The CDR3 runs 14 residues. Per germline, CDR1 SQVTM and CDR2 ANQGSEA. V lost 7 bases and J lost 7; bases outside the gene matches: 8. CDR3 in DNA: TGCAGCGCCGCCCCAGGACTAGCGGGGAATGAGCAGTTCTTC. Its translation: CSAAPGLAGNEQFF.

This clonotype was seen many times. CDR3 sequence: CASSLRTEQFF. In DNA form, the CDR3 reads TGTGCCAGCAGCTTAAGGACAGAGCAGTTCTTC. The J gene is TRBJ2-1, the V gene TRBV28; D is perhaps TRBD1 (5 bases). V gave up 6 bases and J gave up 10 bases, with 10 bases separating them. The germline CDR1 and CDR2 sequences are MDHEN and SYDVKM. The CDR3 is made up of 11 amino acids.

This clonotype was seen repeatedly, ten times or more. The rearrangement uses TRBV30 and TRBJ2-7; D ambiguous. This CDR3 spans 11 amino acids. Germline values: CDR1 GTSNPN, CDR2 SVGIG (reference sequence). The V end lost 3 bases, the J end lost 3 bases, and 6 bases lay between the germline ends. The CDR3 reads CAWSWRYEQYF. CDR3 nucleotides: TGTGCCTGGAGCTGGCGCTACGAGCAGTACTTC.

The rearrangement links TRBV28 to TRBJ2-5; 12 nucleotides agree with TRBD1. The CDR3 totals 16 residues. V shed 2 bases and J 5 bases; nucleotides not matched to a gene: 6. In germline, CDR1 is MDHEN, CDR2 SYDVKM. The CDR3 protein is CASSLRDRGRKETQYF. CDR3 bases: TGTGCCAGCAGTTTAAGGGACAGGGGGCGTAAGGAGACCCAGTACTTC.

The sample holds many counts of this clonotype. The chain uses TRBV25-1 and TRBJ2-3, with TRBD2 matching over 8 bases. There are 16 residues in the CDR3. V lost 6 bases to trimming and J lost 5 bases; unmatched junction nucleotides: 13. The germline CDR1 and CDR2 sequences are MGHDK and SYGVNS. CDR3 sequence: CASSPTPAGGGDTQYF. The CDR3, as DNA: TGTGCCAGCAGCCCGACTCCGGCGGGAGGAGGAGATACGCAGTATTTT.

This clonotype came up many times. CDR3 sequence reads: CASSIASGRAYEQYF. The DNA for the CDR3 is TGTGCCAGTAGTATTGCTAGCGGGAGGGCCTACGAGCAGTACTTC. V is TRBV19 and J is TRBJ2-7; 12 nucleotides agree with TRBD2. V lost 3 bases and J lost 2; bases outside the gene matches: 2. The CDR3 sequence is 15 residues long. Germline-derived CDR1 and CDR2 are LNHDA and SQIVND (reference sequence). Using reference TRBV19 and TRBJ2-7 for the parts outside the CDR3, the full variable domain is DGGITQSPKYLFRKEGQNVTLSCEQNLNHDAMYWYRQDPGQGLRLIYYSQIVNDFQKGDIAEGYSVSREKKESFPLTVTSAQKNPTAFYLCASSIASGRAYEQYFGPGTRLTVT.

This clonotype has a handful of counts. The V and J genes are TRBV6-1 and TRBJ1-2; tentative D call: TRBD1 (6 bases). Germline V gene sequence: CDR1 MNHNS, CDR2 SASEGT. Trimming shortened V by 7 bases and J by 0 bases, and 15 bases separated the two germline ends. The CDR3 is 15 amino acids. The CDR3 spells CASISGGPANYGYTF. Here the CDR3 DNA reads TGTGCCAGCATCAGCGGGGGGCCAGCTAACTATGGCTACACCTTC.

The rearrangement links TRBV10-2 to TRBJ2-2, with a weak D call TRBD1 (6 bases). V lost 3 bases and J 0 bases, leaving 17 bases between the germline ends. CDR1 and CDR2 from the germline V gene are WSHSY and SAAADI. The CDR3 has 18 amino acids. The DNA for the CDR3 is TGCGCCAGCAGTGACCGGGGACACCCAACCACGAACACCGGGGAGCTGTTTTTT. This sequence encodes CASSDRGHPTTNTGELFF.

This clonotype was detected ten times or more. The chain is built from TRBV7-8 and TRBJ1-1; 8 nucleotides line up with TRBD1. The CDR3 sequence is 15 residues long. The ends lost 2 bases at V and 9 bases at J; junction bases unmatched: 11. Looked up from germline, CDR1 is SGHVS and CDR2 is FQNEAQ. CDR3 DNA: TGTGCCAGCAGCTTACAAGAACAGGGGGGCGGACAAGCTTTCTTT. Protein: CASSLQEQGGGQAFF.

This clonotype was picked up many times. The chain links TRBV7-2 to TRBJ2-6; unclear D gene. This CDR3 is 19 amino acids long. The V gene's germline CDR1 is SGHTA and CDR2 FQGNSA. Trimming took 5 bases from V and 0 from J, leaving 20 bases between them. The CDR3 DNA is TGTGCCAGCAGCCTACAGAGAACTAAGTCCACCTCTGGGGCCAACGTCCTGACTTTC. Amino acids: CASSLQRTKSTSGANVLTF.

This clonotype was counted at least ten times. This chain links TRBV27 with TRBJ2-1, with 9 bases identical to TRBD2. Trimming removed 2 bases from V and 2 bases from J; junction bases left unmatched: 4. The CDR3 has 16 amino acids. Germline V gives CDR1 MNHEY, CDR2 SMNVEV (reference sequence). CDR3 nucleotides: TGTGCCAGCAGTTTACCTAGCGGGAATCCCTACAATGAGCAGTTCTTC. Its protein is CASSLPSGNPYNEQFF.

This clonotype showed up many times. The chain links TRBV7-2 to TRBJ2-3; 15 bases are a match to TRBD2. Per the germline V gene, CDR1 is SGHTA and CDR2 is FQGNSA. The V and J ends lost 1 base and 4 bases, in that order; junction bases with no gene match: 9. The CDR3 runs to 19 residues. CDR3: CASSLDLPGLAGGADTQYF. The CDR3 DNA reads TGTGCCAGCAGCTTAGACCTTCCGGGACTAGCGGGAGGCGCAGATACGCAGTATTTT.

The chain recombines TRBV4-3 with TRBJ2-7; 10 bases line up with TRBD1. With 4 bases clipped from V and 1 base from J, the junction kept 10 bases outside the gene matches. The CDR3 has 17 amino acids. Germline V lookup: CDR1 LGHNA, CDR2 YSLEER. The CDR3 DNA follows: TGCGCCAGCAGCCTCTTCCCCGGGGGACAGGGGTCCTACGAGCAGTACTTC. This translates into CASSLFPGGQGSYEQYF.

The gene calls are TRBV30 and TRBJ2-4; 9 positions agree with TRBD2. The germline gives CDR1 GTSNPN, CDR2 SVGIG (reference sequence). The ends lost 5 bases at V and 7 bases at J; junction bases unmatched: 6. This CDR3 is 13 amino acids long. CDR3: CAWLREGRNIQYF. DNA of the CDR3: TGTGCCTGGTTGCGGGAGGGCCGGAACATTCAGTACTTC. The full variable domain, rest sourced from reference TRBV30 and TRBJ2-4, is SQTIHQWPATLVQPVGSPLSLECTVEGTSNPNLYWYRQAAGRGLQLLFYSVGIGQISSEVPQNLSASRPQDRQFILSSKKLLLSDSGFYLCAWLREGRNIQYFGAGTRLSVL.